This T cell receptor (beta chain) is from a study of T cells in tuberculosis. Study-level background: A South African cohort included IGRA-negative adolescents, latently infected IGRA-positive adolescents and adults with active tuberculosis. Study outcomes and limitations: The TCR-beta difference was not significant; alpha differences partly reflected length. GMM-specific TCRs were nearer to active tuberculosis alpha repertoires, suggesting expansion.

CDR3 size: 16 residues. Germline V gene lookup returns CDR1 SEHNR and CDR2 FQNEAQ (reference sequence). V was shortened by 3 bases and J by 4 bases, with 15 bases between the two germline ends. This clone was observed once. What it binds is unknown. The table came from immunoSEQ multiplex PCR; TCRdb's copy has only in-frame clones and leaves some out. The table has 35,000 to 40,000 clones, roughly 93% seen once; the top ten hold around an eighth. This TCR came from a donor between 5 and 29 years old with latent tuberculosis or without tuberculosis infection. Some clones in this sample may be carry-over from other donors' samples. J is TRBJ2-2 and V is TRBV7-9, with D maybe TRBD1 (6 bases). Sequencing was done on a sample of PBMCs. The DNA of the CDR3 is TGTGCCAGCAGCTTGCTGGGGGCCCGCGGCACCGGGGAGCTGTTTTTT. Its translation is CASSLLGARGTGELFF.